What follows are 7 T cell receptor beta chains derived from one specimen sequenced in a study of T cells in Graves' hyperthyroidism and ophthalmopathy. Amplified TCR beta CDR3 regions came from RNA transcripts. When the TCR CDR3 underwent first-round RT-PCR, the HTBI primer set was used. A single record per CDR3 protein comes from TCRdb applying MiXCR to the multiplex PCR reads. The sample lists a few hundred thousand distinct CDR3 sequences, approximately 13% seen once, with 34% in the top ten. Sequenced sample: blood. The source is a woman between 40 and 55 years old with Graves' ophthalmopathy.

This clonotype was detected many times. The rearrangement joins TRBV28 to TRBJ2-2; D not resolved. The CDR3 has 12 amino acids. Per the germline V gene, CDR1 is MDHEN and CDR2 is SYDVKM. Trimming pared 3 bases from V and 6 bases from J, leaving 5 bases between. CDR3 loop: CASSFGSGELFF. The CDR3 DNA sequence: TGTGCCAGCAGTTTCGGGTCCGGGGAGCTGTTTTTT.

This clonotype was seen ten or more times. V usage is TRBV7-8 and J usage is TRBJ2-2, with no clear D. Trimming removed 1 base at V and 4 bases at J, with 7 bases between. CDR1 is SGHVS, CDR2 FQNEAQ, per germline. The CDR3 is 14 residues long. The CDR3 region is CASSLGSSTGELFF. CDR3 DNA: TGTGCCAGCAGCTTAGGGTCTAGCACCGGGGAGCTGTTTTTT.

Of note for this clonotype: This could be a read error, since a much larger clone is one nucleotide away. This rearrangement joins TRBV10-3 to TRBJ2-7; no clear D. V was clipped by 8 bases and J by 6 bases, with 11 bases between them. CDR1 ENHRY and CDR2 SYGVKD come from the germline V gene. There are 11 residues in the CDR3. The CDR3 spells CAIRWNCEQYF. In DNA form, the CDR3 reads TGTGCCATCCGTTGGAACTGCGAGCAGTACTTC.

This clonotype has just a few counts. The chain joins TRBV12-3 or TRBV12-4 to TRBJ2-7; no clear D. Deletions cut 1 base from V and 4 bases from J, with 11 bases between. This CDR3 is 14 amino acids long. CDR3 in DNA: TGTGCCAGCAGTTTAGGGTCTTTTCCGTACGAGCAGTACTTC. This translates into CASSLGSFPYEQYF.

This clonotype was detected ten times or more. The chain combines TRBV24-1 with TRBJ2-1, with TRBD2 identical over 13 bases. The germline V gene has CDR1 KGHDR and CDR2 SFDVKD. Unmatched junction bases numbered 6, after V lost 3 bases and J lost 8 bases. The length of the CDR3 is 16 residues. The CDR3 loop is CATSDLTSGRADEQFF. The CDR3 nucleotides are TGTGCCACCAGTGATCTTACTAGCGGGAGGGCTGATGAGCAGTTCTTC.

The rearrangement uses TRBV18 and TRBJ2-7, with D possibly matching TRBD1 (5 bases). This CDR3 has 14 amino acids. Germline V gene sequence: CDR1 KGHSH, CDR2 LQKENI. The V end lost 1 base, the J end lost 6 bases, and 13 bases lay between the germline ends. As DNA, the CDR3 is TGTGCCAGCTCACCACTAGAGAGTGGGGCCGAGCAGTACTTC. Encoded protein: CASSPLESGAEQYF.

This clonotype was observed at least ten times. The chain uses TRBV12-3 or TRBV12-4 and TRBJ2-3; perhaps TRBD1 as D (7 bases). The CDR3 has 15 residues. Trimming stripped 3 bases from V and 5 bases from J, with 15 bases between. CDR3 region: CASSFGQGGLDTQYF. The CDR3 nucleotides read TGTGCCAGCAGTTTTGGGCAGGGGGGCTTAGATACGCAGTATTTT.